This T cell receptor (beta chain) was identified during a study of T cells in Graves' hyperthyroidism and ophthalmopathy. Study background: The authors collected peripheral blood at initial diagnosis, before any treatment. Overall study findings and caveats: Classification by a 13 V-J model distinguished ophthalmopathy from stable hyperthyroidism. The blood repertoire included most of the expanded thyroid clonotypes above 0.001. A median around 6.8 months before onset, the model predicted ophthalmopathy.

TCR beta CDR3 region amplification was performed from RNA transcripts. The study used the HTBI primer set for a first-round RT-PCR of the TCR CDR3. TCRdb re-derived calls from the multiplex PCR reads in MiXCR, one entry per CDR3 protein. The sample contains about 590,000 distinct CDR3 sequences, 13% to 15% of which appear only once. Concerning this clonotype: The antigen is undetermined.

The TCR comes from a woman between 18 and 30 years old with Graves' ophthalmopathy. Sequencing was performed on blood.

The CDR3 region is CASTGLAGGVAQYF. Here the CDR3 DNA reads TGTGCCAGTACCGGACTAGCGGGAGGAGTGGCGCAGTACTTC. J is TRBJ2-7 and V is TRBV19; 14 nucleotides agree with TRBD2. CDR3 size: 14 residues. From germline, CDR1 is LNHDA and CDR2 SQIVND (reference sequence). Trimming cost V 7 bases and J 9 bases; bases outside gene matches: 8. The full variable domain, its missing parts supplied by reference TRBV19 and TRBJ2-7, is DGGITQSPKYLFRKEGQNVTLSCEQNLNHDAMYWYRQDPGQGLRLIYYSQIVNDFQKGDIAEGYSVSREKKESFPLTVTSAQKNPTAFYLCASTGLAGGVAQYFGPGTRLTVT.